This T cell receptor beta chain was profiled in a study of neurological immune-mediated disorders. Study-level results: None of the CDR3 amino acid sequences in expanded clones turned up in more than one subject, which points to private repertoires in all groups.

This clonotype appeared many times. Its antigen is currently unknown. V lost 0 bases, J lost 4 bases, and 15 bases lay in between. The CDR3 spans 15 residues. Germline loops: CDR1 DFQATT, CDR2 SNEGSKA (reference sequence). The sample's time point: longitudinal time-point 3. Blood bank volunteers in Maryland, USA, served as healthy controls. Each CDR3 protein gets one entry after TCRdb re-called the 5' RACE reads with MiXCR. The sample shows around 42,000 distinct CDR3 sequences, approximately 12% of them seen only once. The receptor comes from a man aged 25-45 years in good health. The chain recombines TRBV20-1 with TRBJ1-2, with D perhaps TRBD1 (5 bases). Sequencing was carried out using PBMCs. The CDR3 protein is CSAREPTGAFYGYTF. In nucleotides, the CDR3 is TGCAGTGCTAGAGAGCCCACTGGGGCCTTCTATGGCTACACCTTC.